These 8 T cell receptor beta chains were sequenced from one sample in a study of immune aging and cytomegalovirus after organ transplant. Their specific antigens are unknown. Time point reported: five sample-tagged time points from pre-transplant (day -1) to day 368 post-transplant, pooled. Cells were captured in microwells, and libraries were made with BD Rhapsody targeted mRNA and AbSeq chemistry. Via MiXCR, TCRdb re-called the single-cell sequencing reads, giving one row per CDR3 protein. The sample gives about 21,000 distinct CDR3 sequences, 35% to 40% of which show up once; 25% is in the top ten. This specimen was CMV peptide-activated CD4+ and CD8+ T cells sorted from blood, taken at five time points, pooled. As for subset: sorted CD8+CD137+ and CD4+CD154+ T cells after approximately 12 h CMV IE-1 peptide stimulation. Every receptor here comes from a female donor who had a heart transplant and CMV viremia.

Details on this clonotype: Sequence at one end of the junction differs from germline and may be a read error. The V gene is TRBV7-8, the J gene TRBJ2-1, with D possibly being TRBD2 (6 bases). Germline loops: CDR1 SGHVS, CDR2 FQNEAQ. The CDR3 length is 16 residues. CDR3 sequence reads: CAGSLVASVKYNEQFF. The CDR3 DNA reads TGTGCCGGCAGCTTAGTGGCTAGCGTGAAGTACAATGAGCAGTTCTTC.

This clonotype has a handful of counts. This sequence joins TRBV29-1 and TRBJ2-7; 7 bases align to TRBD1. The CDR3 contains 13 residues. V lost 6 bases and J lost 2; bases outside the gene matches: 7. Germline V lookup: CDR1 SQVTM, CDR2 ANQGSEA. CDR3 sequence (DNA): TGCAGCGTGACGACAGGGTCTACCTACGAGCAGTACTTC. Its translation is CSVTTGSTYEQYF.

In the case of this clonotype: This may arise from a read error, as a much more abundant clone is one base away. The J gene is TRBJ2-2, the V gene TRBV5-1; D is possibly TRBD2 (5 bases). CDR1 is SGHRS and CDR2 is YFSETQ in the germline V gene. The CDR3 is 16 residues long. CDR3 in DNA: TGCGCCGGCAGCCGATCCGTGACACGGAACACCGGGGAGCCGTTTTTT. This codes for CAGSRSVTRNTGEPFF.

The chain couples TRBV5-4 to TRBJ2-1, with D uncertain. Germline values: CDR1 SGHNT, CDR2 YYREEE (reference sequence). The V gene lost 2 bases and the J gene lost 6 bases, with 12 bases spanning the gap. CDR3 length: 14 residues. The CDR3 sequence is CASSFIAGPNEQFF. CDR3 sequence (DNA): TGTGCCAGCAGCTTTATCGCCGGGCCCAATGAGCAGTTCTTC. Drawing the rest from reference TRBV5-4 and TRBJ2-1, the complete variable domain is ETGVTQSPTHLIKTRGQQVTLRCSSQSGHNTVSWYQQALGQGPQFIFQYYREEENGRGNFPPRFSGLQFPNYSSELNVNALELDDSALYLCASSFIAGPNEQFFGPGTRLTVL.

The gene calls are TRBV28 and TRBJ2-3; a weak D match, TRBD1 (5 bases). Germline V CDR1 and CDR2: MDHEN, SYDVKM. The CDR3 has 14 residues. V was cut by 6 bases and J by 4 bases, with 14 bases left in between. The chain's CDR3 is CASSYRLLADTQYF. The CDR3 nucleotides read TGTGCCAGCAGCTACAGGCTCCTCGCAGATACGCAGTATTTT.

In its sample, this clonotype ranks as medium-sized (0.01 to 0.1%). This chain joins TRBV28 and TRBJ1-6; TRBD1 is a possible D gene (5 bases). V was cut by 1 base and J by 3 bases, with 10 bases left in between. Germline-derived CDR1 and CDR2 are MDHEN and SYDVKM. The CDR3 contains 16 residues. The CDR3 loop reads CASSLSHRNYNSPLHF. In nucleotides, the CDR3 is TGTGCCAGCAGTTTATCCCACAGGAACTATAATTCACCCCTCCACTTT.

In this sample, this clonotype turned up a few times. The chain couples TRBV18 to TRBJ1-1, with 7 bases that match TRBD1. The V gene's germline CDR1 is KGHSH and CDR2 LQKENI. CDR3 length: 14 amino acids. Trimming took 3 bases from V and 5 from J; bases not matched to a gene: 6. The CDR3 reads CASSPYSGQTEAFF. CDR3 coding DNA: TGTGCCAGCTCACCCTACTCGGGACAGACTGAAGCTTTCTTT.

In this sample, this clonotype turned up many times. The chain joins TRBV6-1 to TRBJ2-7, with D hard to call. Germline-derived CDR1 and CDR2 are MNHNS and SASEGT. This CDR3 spans 14 amino acids. V gave up 6 bases and J gave up 0 bases, with 12 bases separating them. The CDR3 nucleotides read TGTGCCAGCAGGCCGGGCCCTAGCTCCTACGAGCAGTACTTC. It codes for CASRPGPSSYEQYF.